This T cell receptor beta chain was captured by sequencing in a study of human T cells and chemical hapten exposure. Study background: Patients were given diphenylcyclopropenone on the scalp weekly across the roughly 25-week study.

TCRdb reprocessed the RACE reads via MiXCR and lists one record per CDR3 protein. The table has approximately 370,000 distinct CDR3 sequences, 5.5% seen once. Time point given: pre-sensitization, week 0. Documented treatment: therapeutic diphenylcyclopropenone sensitization with weekly scalp DPC. The template was total RNA from unfractionated whole blood. At least ten counts were recorded for this clonotype. This clonotype originated in a woman between 18 and 29 years old with alopecia areata. Some clones in this sample may be carry-over from other donors' samples. The sample here was whole blood, taken in connection with sensitization to the hapten diphenylcyclopropenone (DPC).

Written as DNA, the CDR3 is TGTGCCAGCGGCCTGTATGATCCTAACTATGGCTACACCTTC. Residues: CASGLYDPNYGYTF. This rearrangement joins TRBV27 to TRBJ1-2; D gene unclear. Looked up from germline, CDR1 is MNHEY and CDR2 is SMNVEV (reference sequence). There are 14 residues in the CDR3. V was cut by 8 bases and J by 0 bases, with 13 bases left in between.